Listed below are T cell receptor beta chains from one sample, sequenced in a study of T cells expressing NK-cell markers. TCRdb reprocessed the 5' RACE reads, keeping one entry per CDR3 protein, no DNA. The listing contains about 380,000 distinct CDR3 sequences. Sequencing was performed on blood T cells: a sorted CD56 or NKG2C T cell subset, CD4+ or CD8+ T cells, or bulk PBMC T cells (not recorded which). These TCRs come from a man aged 18-69 years in good health. Both conserved end residues are part of each CDR3.

J gene | V gene | CDR3 protein
TRBJ1-4 | TRBV7-9 | CASSFDPGQWNEKLFF
TRBJ2-1 | TRBV20-1 | CSATRDYTVRYNEQFF
TRBJ2-7 | TRBV12-3/TRBV12-4 | CASSLAGFDEQYF
TRBJ2-6 | TRBV6-2/TRBV6-3 | CASGPWFPGANVLTF
TRBJ1-2 | TRBV30 | CAWSFGTAYGYTF
TRBJ2-7 | TRBV7-2 | CASSLGGSGGNEQYF
TRBJ1-5 | TRBV20-1 | CSAQPIQHTTVNQPQHF
TRBJ1-6 | TRBV11-2 | CASSFLGQGRGPLHF
TRBJ2-3 | TRBV14 | CASSRRLAGPSTDTQYF
TRBJ2-3 | TRBV5-1 | CASSLGRGGTDTQYF